The 19 T cell receptor beta chains reported below all come from one sample, sequenced in a study of response to subunit inactivated influenza vaccine. Each CDR3 protein gets one entry after TCRdb re-called the RT-PCR reads with MiXCR. The sample has 400,000 to 550,000 distinct CDR3 sequences; roughly 25% are singletons. Sequenced material: CD4+ T cells sorted from PBMCs, taken about 5 days after vaccination. These receptors all come from a man aged 50-60 years who received an inactivated influenza vaccine.

The chain couples TRBV10-3 to TRBJ1-4; TRBD1 matches at 10 bases. The CDR3 is 15 amino acids. V dropped 6 bases and J dropped 8; count of bases not matched to a gene: 9. The germline CDR1 and CDR2 sequences are ENHRY and SYGVKD. This CDR3 is CAISGTGDGGEKLFF. The CDR3 DNA is TGTGCCATCAGCGGGACAGGGGATGGAGGAGAAAAACTGTTTTTT.

This clonotype has just a few counts. CDR3 loop: CASSDVAGSYNEQFF. In DNA, the CDR3 is TGTGCCAGCAGTGATGTAGCGGGATCCTACAATGAGCAGTTCTTC. J is TRBJ2-1 and V is TRBV6-1, with 8 nucleotides matching TRBD2. Germline lookup yields CDR1 MNHNS and CDR2 SASEGT. The CDR3 covers 15 residues. Trimming at V came to 3 bases and at J to 1 base, leaving 2 bases not matched to a gene.

This clonotype was detected only a few times. This chain uses TRBV12-3 or TRBV12-4 with TRBJ1-6; D remains ambiguous. Trimming left V 7 bases short and J 0 bases short, with 4 bases between. This CDR3 has 13 amino acids. CDR3 protein: CASILSYNSPLHF. In nucleotides, the CDR3 is TGTGCCAGCATCCTCTCCTATAATTCACCCCTCCACTTT.

This chain links TRBV28 with TRBJ2-7, with a possible D match to TRBD1 (5 bases). The CDR3 spans 14 residues. With 6 bases removed from V and 5 bases from J, the gap between germline ends came to 17 bases. Per the germline V gene, CDR1 is MDHEN and CDR2 is SYDVKM. This CDR3 is CASRPGSSRDEQYF. The CDR3 DNA is TGTGCCAGCAGGCCCGGAAGCTCCAGGGACGAGCAGTACTTC.

This clonotype was recorded a few times. The chain employs TRBV20-1 and TRBJ2-5; TRBD2 agrees at 11 bases. CDR1 and CDR2 (germline): DFQATT, SNEGSKA (reference sequence). CDR3 length: 16 residues. Trimming removed 3 bases from V and 6 bases from J; junction bases left unmatched: 12. The DNA of the CDR3 is TGCAGTGCTAGCCCCCTAGCGGGAGGCCCCTACAAGACCCAGTACTTC. Its translation: CSASPLAGGPYKTQYF.

This clonotype was counted only a few times. The rearrangement links TRBV10-2 to TRBJ1-2; TRBD1 matches 10 bases. J gave up 8 bases and V 0 bases, and 3 bases lay outside the gene matches. The CDR3 is 14 amino acids. Per the germline V gene, CDR1 is WSHSY and CDR2 is SAAADI. This CDR3 is CASSESGQGGGYTF. DNA for the CDR3: TGCGCCAGCAGTGAGTCAGGACAGGGGGGAGGCTACACCTTC.

This rearrangement joins TRBV5-1 to TRBJ1-1; no definite D call. Germline-derived CDR1 and CDR2 are SGHRS and YFSETQ. The CDR3 totals 15 residues. V lost 4 bases, J lost 0 bases, and 13 bases lay in between. The CDR3 coding sequence is TGCGCCAGCAGCCCGGGAGTCCTTCTGAACACTGAAGCTTTCTTT. Protein sequence: CASSPGVLLNTEAFF.

The CDR3 loop reads CSARDDIQGASPGELFF. CDR3 in DNA: TGCAGTGCTAGAGATGATATCCAGGGGGCTTCTCCCGGGGAGCTGTTTTTT. The chain recombines TRBV20-1 with TRBJ2-2; the match to TRBD1 covers 8 bases. The germline V gene has CDR1 DFQATT and CDR2 SNEGSKA (reference sequence). J lost 6 bases, V lost 0 bases, and 12 bases had no gene match. The CDR3 spans 17 residues.

This clonotype has just one count. CDR3 protein: CSARGRILNTEAFF. The CDR3 region has the DNA TGCAGTGCTAGAGGGCGGATTCTGAACACTGAAGCTTTCTTT. The chain carries TRBV20-1 and TRBJ1-1; no definite D call. The CDR3 extends over 14 amino acids. Per the germline V gene, CDR1 is DFQATT and CDR2 is SNEGSKA (reference sequence). The V end lost 1 base, the J end lost 0 bases, and 9 bases lay between the germline ends.

Only a few counts were recorded for this clonotype. CDR3 sequence (DNA): TGCAGCGTTGAATCGTGGGAGAGGTCCTACAATGAGCAGTTCTTC. Amino acid sequence: CSVESWERSYNEQFF. This chain uses TRBV29-1 with TRBJ2-1; perhaps TRBD2 as D (5 bases). The germline CDR1 and CDR2 sequences are SQVTM and ANQGSEA. Trimming removed 2 bases at V and 1 base at J, with 12 bases between. This CDR3 region has 15 residues.

The chain joins TRBV9 to TRBJ2-5, with D perhaps assigned TRBD1 or TRBD2 (6 bases each). Trimming removed 0 bases from V and 3 bases from J, with 18 bases in between. CDR3 length: 17 residues. From germline, CDR1 is SGDLS and CDR2 YYNGEE. The CDR3 nucleotides read TGTGCCAGCAGCGTAGGCACCCATGTGAGGGGGGAAGAGACCCAGTACTTC. Amino acid sequence: CASSVGTHVRGEETQYF.

This clonotype was picked up a small number of times. V and J are TRBV10-3 and TRBJ2-5; 10 bases align to TRBD1. Germline lookup yields CDR1 ENHRY and CDR2 SYGVKD. The V gene end was trimmed by 6 bases and the J gene end by 5 bases; junction bases not matched to a gene: 6. The CDR3 runs to 14 residues. The CDR3 here is CAISPGQGRETQYF. In DNA form, the CDR3 reads TGTGCCATCAGCCCGGGACAGGGGAGGGAGACCCAGTACTTC.

The chain couples TRBV5-4 to TRBJ2-5; the match to TRBD1 covers 7 bases. The CDR3 extends over 14 amino acids. CDR1 and CDR2 from the germline V gene are SGHNT and YYREEE (reference sequence). V gave up 4 bases and J gave up 2 bases; unmatched junction bases: 5. The CDR3: CASSTQGWQETQYF. For the CDR3, the DNA is TGTGCCAGCAGCACACAGGGGTGGCAAGAGACCCAGTACTTC.

This clonotype was observed a few times. The chain joins TRBV7-9 to TRBJ1-4; TRBD1 matches 10 bases. CDR3 length: 16 amino acids. Germline-derived CDR1 and CDR2 are SEHNR and FQNEAQ (reference sequence). Trimming cost V 4 bases and J 5 bases; bases outside gene matches: 7. The CDR3 coding sequence is TGTGCCAGCAGCTATGGACAGGGGGTCGCCAATGAAAAACTGTTTTTT. Translated, it gives CASSYGQGVANEKLFF. The full variable domain, rest sourced from reference TRBV7-9 and TRBJ1-4, is DTGVSQNPRHKITKRGQNVTFRCDPISEHNRLYWYRQTLGQGPEFLTYFQNEAQLEKSRLLSDRFSAERPKGSFSTLEIQRTEQGDSAMYLCASSYGQGVANEKLFFGSGTQLSVL.

This clonotype was found a few times. The chain uses TRBV12-5 and TRBJ2-2; 7 positions match TRBD1. V lost 4 bases, J lost 2 bases, and 4 bases stayed unmatched. Germline CDR1 reads LGHNT; CDR2 reads FRNRAP. There are 15 residues in the CDR3. The CDR3 bases are TGTGCTAGTGGTTCGGCAGGGGGTAACACCGGGGAGCTGTTTTTT. Its protein is CASGSAGGNTGELFF.

The J gene is TRBJ1-5, the V gene TRBV28; no reliable D call. The V end lost 3 bases, the J end lost 4 bases, and 7 bases lay between the germline ends. The germline V gene has CDR1 MDHEN and CDR2 SYDVKM. This CDR3 contains 13 residues. The CDR3 protein is CASSFPGNQPQHF. The CDR3 DNA sequence: TGTGCCAGCAGTTTTCCGGGGAATCAGCCCCAGCATTTT.

The chain couples TRBV4-2 to TRBJ2-7; 7 bases map to TRBD1. This CDR3 comprises 14 residues. CDR1 and CDR2 (germline): LGHNA, YNFKEQ. Unmatched junction bases numbered 9, after V lost 0 bases and J lost 10 bases. The DNA for the CDR3 is TGTGCCAGCAGCCAAGATGGGACAGCAAGTAGTCAGTACTTC. Translating gives CASSQDGTASSQYF.

The V call is TRBV5-1, the J call TRBJ1-1, with TRBD1 as a possible D gene (5 bases). Germline V gives CDR1 SGHRS, CDR2 YFSETQ. There are 15 residues in the CDR3. The ends were cut back, 0 bases at V and 1 base at J, with 10 bases in the middle. The CDR3 sequence: CASSLDGGKNTEAFF. The CDR3 DNA reads TGCGCCAGCAGCTTGGATGGGGGGAAGAACACTGAAGCTTTCTTT.

This clonotype was counted between two and nine times. The chain links TRBV7-8 to TRBJ2-5, with a tentative D call TRBD2 (5 bases). V was shortened by 4 bases and J by 2 bases, with 11 bases between the two germline ends. The CDR3 spans 14 residues. Germline CDR1 is SGHVS and CDR2 is FQNEAQ. This CDR3 reads CASSSTDFQETQYF. In DNA form, the CDR3 reads TGTGCCAGCAGCTCGACGGACTTTCAAGAGACCCAGTACTTC.